Below, 27 T cell receptor beta chains from the same sample are listed, as sequenced in a study of T cell repertoires in cytomegalovirus infection. These receptors have no identified antigens. TCRdb re-derived calls from the reads in MiXCR, one entry per CDR3 protein. The sample shows around 710,000 distinct CDR3 sequences, 29% of them seen only once. The sample consisted of cultured CD8+ T cells from PBMCs, taken from culture after CMV antigen stimulation. These receptor sequences come from a human donor in good health (CMV status not recorded). Some clones in this sample may be carry-over from other donors' samples.

In its sample, this clonotype was seen a few times. The chain links TRBV27 to TRBJ2-1; weak D call: TRBD2 (5 bases). CDR1 and CDR2 (germline): MNHEY, SMNVEV (reference sequence). V lost 4 bases to trimming and J lost 2 bases, with 9 bases between them. CDR3 length equals 14 residues. In DNA form, the CDR3 reads TGTGCCAGCAGTTACAAGGGAGCCTACAATGAGCAGTTCTTC. Its translation is CASSYKGAYNEQFF.

This clonotype was seen a handful of times. The V and J genes are TRBV5-6 and TRBJ2-6; no definite D call. The CDR3 totals 16 residues. Per the germline V gene, CDR1 is SGHDT and CDR2 is YYEEEE. The V end lost 2 bases, the J end lost 3 bases, and 12 bases lay between the germline ends. The CDR3 DNA reads TGTGCCAGCAGCTTCCCCGGTGTCAGTGGGGCCAACGTCCTGACTTTC. Protein sequence: CASSFPGVSGANVLTF.

V gene TRBV19 combines with J gene TRBJ2-7, with 7 positions matching TRBD1. The CDR3 runs to 16 residues. Germline CDR1 reads LNHDA; CDR2 reads SQIVND (reference sequence). After removal of 6 bases from V and 3 bases from J, the junction contained 14 bases not matched to a gene. The DNA for the CDR3 is TGTGCCAGTAGGCTGAGAACAGGGGAGAAATTCTACGAGCAGTACTTC. This gives the protein CASRLRTGEKFYEQYF.

The CDR3 region is CASGEGAETGELFF. In DNA, the CDR3 is TGTGCCAGCGGCGAGGGGGCGGAAACCGGGGAGCTGTTTTTT. The chain is built from TRBV6-5 and TRBJ2-2; 7 bases are a match to TRBD1. The germline CDR1 and CDR2 sequences are MNHEY and SVGAGI. The CDR3 sequence is 14 residues long. Germline trimming cut 8 bases from V and 5 bases from J; bases unmatched to any gene: 8.

This clonotype showed up just a few times. The chain combines TRBV5-6 with TRBJ2-3, with TRBD1 matching over 8 bases. Germline-derived CDR1 and CDR2 are SGHDT and YYEEEE. CDR3 length: 17 amino acids. V lost 3 bases, J lost 3 bases, and 12 bases stayed unmatched. The DNA of the CDR3 is TGTGCCAGCAGCTCCCGATTCAGGACAGGGTTGACAGATACGCAGTATTTT. This translates into CASSSRFRTGLTDTQYF. The whole variable domain, remainder taken from reference TRBV5-6 and TRBJ2-3, is DAGVTQSPTHLIKTRGQQVTLRCSPKSGHDTVSWYQQALGQGPQFIFQYYEEEERQRGNFPDRFSGHQFPNYSSELNVNALLLGDSALYLCASSSRFRTGLTDTQYFGPGTRLTVL.

The sample holds a few counts of this clonotype. The chain employs TRBV2 and TRBJ2-5; 7 nucleotides line up with TRBD1. There are 13 residues in the CDR3. Losses at the gene ends were 10 bases for V and 10 bases for J; bases not matched to a gene: 15. Germline V gene data show CDR1 as SNHLY and CDR2 as FYNNEI. The CDR3 region is CATIVRGPRDQYF. The CDR3 nucleotides read TGTGCCACCATTGTAAGGGGGCCAAGGGACCAGTACTTC. Full variable domain (missing parts from reference TRBV2 and TRBJ2-5): EPEVTQTPSHQVTQMGQEVILRCVPISNHLYFYWYRQILGQKVEFLVSFYNNEISEKSEIFDDQFSVERPDGSNFTLKIRSTKLEDSAMYFCATIVRGPRDQYFGPGTRLLVL.

Details on this clonotype: Sequence at one end of the junction differs from germline and may be a read error. The chain combines TRBV28 with TRBJ2-2; 10 bases map to TRBD2. Germline V lookup: CDR1 MDHEN, CDR2 SYDVKM. The CDR3 sequence is 18 residues long. The CDR3 DNA follows: TGTGCCAGCAGTTTAACGTCTAGCGGGGGTCGGAACGCCGGGGAGCTGTTTTTT. This encodes CASSLTSSGGRNAGELFF.

The chain couples TRBV6-6 to TRBJ2-5, with D perhaps matching TRBD1 (5 bases). This CDR3 contains 15 residues. V was shortened by 6 bases and J by 2 bases, with 16 bases between the two germline ends. Per the germline V gene, CDR1 is MNHNY and CDR2 is SVGAGI (reference sequence). CDR3 sequence (DNA): TGTGCCAGCAGATCCCGTCCGACAGAACAAGAGACCCAGTACTTC. Amino acid sequence: CASRSRPTEQETQYF.

This rearrangement joins TRBV4-3 to TRBJ2-2; D is undetermined. The ends were cut back, 0 bases at V and 5 bases at J, with 10 bases in the middle. Germline V gene sequence: CDR1 LGHNA, CDR2 YSLEER. The CDR3 length is 15 residues. The CDR3, as DNA: TGCGCCAGCAGCCAAGAGGCGGACCTTACCGGGGAGCTGTTTTTT. Protein product: CASSQEADLTGELFF.

The chain is built from TRBV7-6 and TRBJ1-4, with 10 bases identical to TRBD1. This CDR3 is built from 17 residues. V was pared by 0 bases and J by 8 bases, with 9 bases of the junction left unmatched. Per germline, CDR1 SGHVS and CDR2 FNYEAQ. CDR3 bases: TGTGCCAGCAGCTTAGCGGGACAGGGGTTTCAAAGGGAAAAACTGTTTTTT. This codes for CASSLAGQGFQREKLFF.

The chain links TRBV15 to TRBJ1-3; D might be TRBD1 (5 bases). The V gene lost 0 bases and the J gene lost 4 bases, with 16 bases spanning the gap. The CDR3 has 17 amino acids. The V gene's germline CDR1 is LNHNV and CDR2 YYDKDF (reference sequence). DNA of the CDR3: TGTGCCACCAGCAGAGACCCGGGACCCATGGAGGGAAACACCATATATTTT. This translates into CATSRDPGPMEGNTIYF.

This clonotype was seen more than once but under ten times. The V call is TRBV20-1, the J call TRBJ1-2, with 7 positions matching TRBD1. Germline CDR1 DFQATT, CDR2 SNEGSKA (reference sequence). The length of the CDR3 is 13 residues. Unmatched junction bases numbered 2, after V lost 3 bases and J lost 1 base. The CDR3 loop reads CSASTGDNYGYTF. The CDR3 DNA reads TGCAGTGCTAGCACAGGGGATAACTATGGCTACACCTTC.

This chain joins TRBV12-3 or TRBV12-4 and TRBJ2-1, with D maybe TRBD2 (5 bases). Trimming removed 6 bases from V and 8 bases from J, with 20 bases in between. This CDR3 has 15 amino acids. The CDR3 nucleotides read TGTGCCAGCAGGTCGGTTTCGGGGATAATCTATGAGCAGTTCTTC. It is translated as CASRSVSGIIYEQFF.

The chain combines TRBV19 with TRBJ1-4; a weak D match, TRBD1 (5 bases). This CDR3 has 16 amino acids. V was trimmed by 3 bases and J by 8 bases, leaving 19 bases between them. Germline lookup yields CDR1 LNHDA and CDR2 SQIVND (reference sequence). The CDR3 loop is CASSIGTLRAGEKLFF. In DNA form, the CDR3 reads TGTGCCAGTAGTATTGGGACCCTTCGTGCCGGCGAAAAACTGTTTTTT.

This clonotype was counted only a few times. The J gene is TRBJ2-3, the V gene TRBV7-2; possibly TRBD2 for D (6 bases). Germline V gene data show CDR1 as SGHTA and CDR2 as FQGNSA. The V and J ends lost 5 bases and 5 bases respectively, with 17 bases between them. The CDR3 is 15 residues long. The CDR3 sequence: CASSQTGGIRDTQYF. The CDR3 region has the DNA TGTGCCAGCAGCCAAACCGGGGGAATTAGAGATACGCAGTATTTT.

V usage is TRBV7-9 and J usage is TRBJ2-7; the D is unclear. Trimming shortened V by 0 bases and J by 3 bases, and 3 bases separated the two germline ends. Looked up from germline, CDR1 is SEHNR and CDR2 is FQNEAQ (reference sequence). CDR3 length: 12 residues. Written as DNA, the CDR3 is TGTGCCAGCAGCTTAGCGGACTACGAGCAGTACGTC. This translates into CASSLADYEQYV.

This clonotype has just a few counts. V and J are TRBV7-3 and TRBJ2-5; no clear D. This CDR3 is 16 amino acids long. Germline V gene sequence: CDR1 SGHTA, CDR2 FQGTGA. V lost 3 bases and J lost 3, with 17 bases in between. In DNA form, the CDR3 reads TGTGCCAGCAGCTTGGTAGTCGGTGGCGCCAAAGAGACCCAGTACTTC. Translation: CASSLVVGGAKETQYF.

The chain couples TRBV2 to TRBJ2-1; D is unresolved. CDR1 is SNHLY and CDR2 is FYNNEI in the germline V gene. Trimming shortened V by 10 bases and J by 6 bases, and 16 bases separated the two germline ends. The CDR3 length is 13 residues. The CDR3 protein is CATWSGLVNEQFF. CDR3 sequence (DNA): TGTGCCACCTGGTCAGGCTTAGTCAATGAGCAGTTCTTC.

The gene calls are TRBV7-4 and TRBJ2-1; tentatively, D is TRBD1 or TRBD2 (6 bases each). Trimming shortened V by 8 bases and J by 0 bases, and 14 bases separated the two germline ends. The V gene's germline CDR1 is SGHVT and CDR2 SQSDAQ. The CDR3 covers 15 residues. CDR3 region: CASLGGESSYNEQFF. The CDR3 DNA sequence: TGTGCCAGCCTGGGGGGCGAAAGCTCCTACAATGAGCAGTTCTTC.

V is TRBV2 and J is TRBJ2-3, with unresolved D. This CDR3 has 14 amino acids. V was clipped by 9 bases and J by 5 bases, with 18 bases between them. Germline V lookup: CDR1 SNHLY, CDR2 FYNNEI. In DNA, the CDR3 is TGTGCCAGGTCGGGTTACCAAGTTGAAGATACGCAGTATTTT. This gives the protein CARSGYQVEDTQYF.

This clonotype showed up just once. The rearrangement joins TRBV4-3 to TRBJ2-1; TRBD1 might be the D (6 bases). CDR3 length: 17 residues. From germline, CDR1 is LGHNA and CDR2 YSLEER. V lost 0 bases and J 0 bases, leaving 12 bases between the germline ends. The chain's CDR3 is CASSQDRQGSSYNEQFF. In nucleotides, the CDR3 is TGCGCCAGCAGCCAAGATAGGCAGGGGAGCTCCTACAATGAGCAGTTCTTC.

In this sample, this clonotype turned up a few times. This chain's CDR3 is CASSRSIRGPNTEAFF. In nucleotides, the CDR3 is TGTGCCAGCAGTCGGTCAATCAGGGGACCGAACACTGAAGCTTTCTTT. The J gene is TRBJ1-1, the V gene TRBV7-9; perhaps TRBD1 as D (6 bases). Germline V gene sequence: CDR1 SEHNR, CDR2 FQNEAQ (reference sequence). CDR3 size: 16 residues. V lost 6 bases and J lost 1, with 18 bases in between.

Regarding this clonotype: The junction departs from germline at one end; a sequencing error may be responsible. This chain uses TRBV13 with TRBJ1-2, with D possibly matching TRBD1 (6 bases). CDR1 is PRHDT and CDR2 is FYEKMQ in the germline V gene (reference sequence). CDR3 size: 17 residues. In DNA form, the CDR3 reads TGTGCCAGCAGCTTAGGCAACCCAGGGGCAGCTAACTATGGCTACACCTTT. Translated: CASSLGNPGAANYGYTF.

This clonotype was picked up a small number of times. The chain links TRBV4-3 to TRBJ2-1; perhaps TRBD2 as D (6 bases). The V end was cut by 1 base, the J end by 8 bases, with 15 bases between. CDR3 length: 15 residues. Germline V CDR1 and CDR2: LGHNA, YSLEER. The CDR3 DNA follows: TGCGCCAGCAGCCAAGGGGAAAGCGCGGGGTATGAGCAGTTCTTC. This encodes CASSQGESAGYEQFF.

This clonotype was picked up many times. This chain links TRBV7-2 with TRBJ1-3, with D maybe TRBD1 (6 bases). V lost 5 bases to trimming and J lost 0 bases, with 8 bases between them. Germline V CDR1 and CDR2: SGHTA, FQGNSA. The CDR3 is 14 residues long. CDR3 amino acids: CASSRDTSGNTIYF. The CDR3 coding sequence is TGTGCCAGCAGCCGGGACACCTCTGGAAACACCATATATTTT.

This clonotype appeared a few times. This chain connects TRBV6-2 or TRBV6-3 to TRBJ1-1, with unresolved D. Between the trimmed V and J ends, which lost 7 bases and 5 bases, there was a span of 20 bases. The length of the CDR3 is 15 residues. Germline CDR1 reads MNHEY; CDR2 reads SVGEGT. CDR3: CASTYSGQSGTEAFF. The CDR3 DNA reads TGTGCCAGCACCTACTCTGGGCAGTCCGGGACTGAAGCTTTCTTT.

In its sample, this clonotype was seen a few times. The chain is built from TRBV4-1 and TRBJ1-1, with a possible D match to TRBD1 (5 bases). The germline V and J ends were trimmed by 2 bases and 1 base, with 8 bases remaining between them. The CDR3 spans 14 residues. Germline values: CDR1 MGHRA, CDR2 YSYEKL. The CDR3 region is CASSQPGQNTEAFF. The DNA of the CDR3 is TGCGCCAGCAGCCAACCCGGACAGAACACTGAAGCTTTCTTT.